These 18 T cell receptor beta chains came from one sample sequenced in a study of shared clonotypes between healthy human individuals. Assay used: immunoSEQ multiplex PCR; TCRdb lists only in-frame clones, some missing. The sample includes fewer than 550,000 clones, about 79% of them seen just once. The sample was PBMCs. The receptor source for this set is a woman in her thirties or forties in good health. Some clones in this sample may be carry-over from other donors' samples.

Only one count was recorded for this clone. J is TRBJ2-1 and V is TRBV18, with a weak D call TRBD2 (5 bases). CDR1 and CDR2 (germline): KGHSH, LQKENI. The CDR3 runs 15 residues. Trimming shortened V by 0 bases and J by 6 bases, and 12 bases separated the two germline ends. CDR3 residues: CASSPPTGTSNEQFF. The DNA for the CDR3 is TGTGCCAGCTCACCACCGACTGGAACTAGCAATGAGCAGTTCTTC.

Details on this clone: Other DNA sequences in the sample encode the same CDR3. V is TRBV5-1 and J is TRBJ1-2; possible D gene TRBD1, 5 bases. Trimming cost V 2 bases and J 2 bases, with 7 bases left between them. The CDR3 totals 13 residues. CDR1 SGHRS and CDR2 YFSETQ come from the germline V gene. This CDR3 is CASSFQGNYGYTF. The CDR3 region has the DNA TGCGCCAGCAGCTTTCAGGGAAACTATGGCTACACCTTC.

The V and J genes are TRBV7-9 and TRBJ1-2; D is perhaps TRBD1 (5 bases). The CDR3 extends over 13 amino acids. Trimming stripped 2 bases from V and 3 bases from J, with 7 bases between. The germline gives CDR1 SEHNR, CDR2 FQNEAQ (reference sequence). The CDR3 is CASSLQGYYGYTF. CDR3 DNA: TGTGCCAGCAGCTTACAGGGATACTATGGCTACACCTTC.

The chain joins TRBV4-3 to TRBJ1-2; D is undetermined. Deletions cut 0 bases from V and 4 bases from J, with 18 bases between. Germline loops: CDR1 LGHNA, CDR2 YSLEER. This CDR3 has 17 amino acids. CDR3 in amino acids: CASSQDFDNLRGYGYTF. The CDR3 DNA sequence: TGCGCCAGCAGCCAAGATTTCGACAATCTGAGAGGCTATGGCTACACCTTC.

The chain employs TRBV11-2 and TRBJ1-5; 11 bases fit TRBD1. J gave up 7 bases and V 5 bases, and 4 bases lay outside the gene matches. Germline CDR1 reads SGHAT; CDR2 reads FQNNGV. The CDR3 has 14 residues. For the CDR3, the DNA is TGTGCCAGCAGCCGGACAGGGGGCAGCCAGCCCCAGCATTTT. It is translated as CASSRTGGSQPQHF.

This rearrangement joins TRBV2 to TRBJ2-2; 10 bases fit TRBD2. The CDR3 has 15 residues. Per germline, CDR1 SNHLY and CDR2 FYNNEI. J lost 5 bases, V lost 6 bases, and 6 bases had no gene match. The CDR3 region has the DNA TGTGCCAGCAGCTTGACTAGCGGGCGGACCGGGGAGCTGTTTTTT. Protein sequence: CASSLTSGRTGELFF.

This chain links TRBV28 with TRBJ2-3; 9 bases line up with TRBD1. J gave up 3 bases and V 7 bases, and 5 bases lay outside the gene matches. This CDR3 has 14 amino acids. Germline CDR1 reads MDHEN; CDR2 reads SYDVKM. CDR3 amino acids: CASTQGTGTDTQYF. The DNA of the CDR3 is TGTGCCAGCACCCAAGGGACAGGGACAGATACGCAGTATTTT.

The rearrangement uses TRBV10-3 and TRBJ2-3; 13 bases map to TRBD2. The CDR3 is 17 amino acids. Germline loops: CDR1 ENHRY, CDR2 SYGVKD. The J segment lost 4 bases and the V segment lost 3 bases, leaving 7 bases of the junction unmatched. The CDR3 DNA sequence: TGTGCCATCAGTGATTGGACTAGCGGGAGTCTCGCAGATACGCAGTATTTT. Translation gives CAISDWTSGSLADTQYF.

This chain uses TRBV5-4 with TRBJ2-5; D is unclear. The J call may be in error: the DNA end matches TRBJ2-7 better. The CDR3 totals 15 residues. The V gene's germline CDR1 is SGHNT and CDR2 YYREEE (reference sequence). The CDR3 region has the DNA TGTGCCAGCAGCCTCGAAAGACGGTCATCCTACGAGCAGTACTTC. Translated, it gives CASSLERRSSYEQYF.

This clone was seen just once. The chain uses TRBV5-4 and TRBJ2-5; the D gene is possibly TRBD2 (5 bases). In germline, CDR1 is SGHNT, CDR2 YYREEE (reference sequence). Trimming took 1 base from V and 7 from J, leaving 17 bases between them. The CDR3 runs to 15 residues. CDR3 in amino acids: CASSLFSGTFGTQYF. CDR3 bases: TGTGCCAGCAGCTTGTTCAGCGGCACATTTGGGACCCAGTACTTC. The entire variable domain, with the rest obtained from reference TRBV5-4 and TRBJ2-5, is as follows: ETGVTQSPTHLIKTRGQQVTLRCSSQSGHNTVSWYQQALGQGPQFIFQYYREEENGRGNFPPRFSGLQFPNYSSELNVNALELDDSALYLCASSLFSGTFGTQYFGPGTRLLVL.

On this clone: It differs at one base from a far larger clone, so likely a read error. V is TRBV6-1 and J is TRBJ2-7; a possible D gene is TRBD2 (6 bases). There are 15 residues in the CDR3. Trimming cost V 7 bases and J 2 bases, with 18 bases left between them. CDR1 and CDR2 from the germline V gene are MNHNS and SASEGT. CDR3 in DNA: TGTGCCAGCAATCCCCGACTAGATCCGCCCTACGAGCAGTACTTC. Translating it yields CASNPRLDPPYEQYF.

Here the CDR3 reads CASSTGPEGYNEQFF. CDR3 DNA: TGTGCCAGTAGTACAGGCCCCGAGGGCTACAATGAGCAGTTCTTC. This chain connects TRBV19 to TRBJ2-1; maybe TRBD2 (5 bases). Per the germline V gene, CDR1 is LNHDA and CDR2 is SQIVND (reference sequence). The CDR3 is made up of 15 amino acids. V lost 4 bases and J 3 bases, leaving 13 bases between the germline ends.

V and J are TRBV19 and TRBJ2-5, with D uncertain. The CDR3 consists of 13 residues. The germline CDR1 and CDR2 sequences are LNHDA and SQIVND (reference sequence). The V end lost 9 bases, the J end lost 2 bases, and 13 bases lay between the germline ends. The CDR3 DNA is TGTGCCAGCAACCGCCGGCTTCAAGAGACCCAGTACTTC. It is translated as CASNRRLQETQYF. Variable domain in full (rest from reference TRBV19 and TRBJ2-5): DGGITQSPKYLFRKEGQNVTLSCEQNLNHDAMYWYRQDPGQGLRLIYYSQIVNDFQKGDIAEGYSVSREKKESFPLTVTSAQKNPTAFYLCASNRRLQETQYFGPGTRLLVL.

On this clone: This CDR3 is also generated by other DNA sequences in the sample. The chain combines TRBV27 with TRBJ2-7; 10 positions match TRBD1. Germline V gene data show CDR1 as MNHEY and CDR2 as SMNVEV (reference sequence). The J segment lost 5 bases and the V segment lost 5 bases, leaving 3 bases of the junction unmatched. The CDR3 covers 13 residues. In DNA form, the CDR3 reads TGTGCCAGCAGTCGGGACAGGGGCCACGAGCAGTACTTC. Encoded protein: CASSRDRGHEQYF.

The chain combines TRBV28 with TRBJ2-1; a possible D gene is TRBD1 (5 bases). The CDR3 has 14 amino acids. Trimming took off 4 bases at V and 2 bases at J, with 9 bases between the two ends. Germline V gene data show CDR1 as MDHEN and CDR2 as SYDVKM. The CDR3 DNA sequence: TGTGCCAGCAGTTCTCGGACAACCTACAATGAGCAGTTCTTC. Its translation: CASSSRTTYNEQFF.

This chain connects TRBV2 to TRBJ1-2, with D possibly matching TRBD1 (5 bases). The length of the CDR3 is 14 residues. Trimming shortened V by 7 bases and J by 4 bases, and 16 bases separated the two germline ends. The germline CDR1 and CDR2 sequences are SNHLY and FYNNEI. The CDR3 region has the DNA TGTGCCAGCACTTACGAGGGGCCTGGCTATGGCTACACCTTC. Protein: CASTYEGPGYGYTF.

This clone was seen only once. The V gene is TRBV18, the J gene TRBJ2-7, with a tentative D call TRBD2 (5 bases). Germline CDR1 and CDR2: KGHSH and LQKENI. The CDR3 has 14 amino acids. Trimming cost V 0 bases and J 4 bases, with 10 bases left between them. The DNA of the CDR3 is TGTGCCAGCTCACCACCCGAGGGAAGGTACGAGCAGTACTTC. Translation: CASSPPEGRYEQYF.

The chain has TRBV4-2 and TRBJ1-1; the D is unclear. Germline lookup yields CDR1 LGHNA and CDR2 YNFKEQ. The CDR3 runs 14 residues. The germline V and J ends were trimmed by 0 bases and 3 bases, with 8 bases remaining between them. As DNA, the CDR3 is TGTGCCAGCAGCCAAGATTTTGGGGACACTGAAGCTTTCTTT. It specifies CASSQDFGDTEAFF.